Reported below is one T cell receptor beta chain. Original methodology: Estimation of nucleated cell counts relied on the amplification of reference gene primers. The repertoire was sequenced with immunoSEQ multiplex PCR; TCRdb's copy has only in-frame clones and lacks some. D and trimming were read from the DNA, whereas the V and J calls and clone size are those reported in that table. Found here are around 32,000 clones, roughly 93% of them singletons; the top ten hold roughly 1%. The V and J ends lost 2 bases and 4 bases, in that order; junction bases with no gene match: 8. Per germline, CDR1 LGHDT and CDR2 YNNKEL (reference sequence). CDR3 length: 16 amino acids. The entry originates in a study of blood T cell repertoires in COVID-19.

The sequencing input was peripheral blood. This TCR was sampled from a male donor with active COVID-19. This chain joins TRBV3-1 (or the pseudogene TRBV3-2) and TRBJ2-3, with 8 positions matching TRBD1. The CDR3 bases are TGTGCCAGCAGCCAAAGGGTACAGGGGGTGGCAGATACGCAGTATTTT. Translation: CASSQRVQGVADTQYF.